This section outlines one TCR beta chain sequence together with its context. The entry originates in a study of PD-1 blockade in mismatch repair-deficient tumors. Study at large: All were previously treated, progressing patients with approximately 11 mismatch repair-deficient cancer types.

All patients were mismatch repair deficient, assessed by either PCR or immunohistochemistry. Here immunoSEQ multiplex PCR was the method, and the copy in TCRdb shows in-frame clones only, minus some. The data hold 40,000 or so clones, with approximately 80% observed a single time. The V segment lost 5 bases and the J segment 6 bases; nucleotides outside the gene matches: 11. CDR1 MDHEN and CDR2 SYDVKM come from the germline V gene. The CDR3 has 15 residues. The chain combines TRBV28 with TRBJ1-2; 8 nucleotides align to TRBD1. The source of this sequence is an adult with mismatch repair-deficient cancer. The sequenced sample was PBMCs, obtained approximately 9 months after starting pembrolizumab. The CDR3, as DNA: TGTGCCAGCAGTCGGCCTCCAGGGGGCTCACATGGCTACACCTTC. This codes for CASSRPPGGSHGYTF.